The 29 T cell receptor beta chains given below trace back to one sample, sequenced in a study of blood T cell repertoires in COVID-19. Sequencing used immunoSEQ multiplex PCR; TCRdb keeps in-frame clones, though not all of them. The sample holds 110,000 or so clones; around 85% are singletons and the top ten take about 13%. The sample was peripheral blood. The source of these receptors is a human donor in a cohort sampled during active COVID-19.

This sequence joins TRBV6-5 and TRBJ2-3, with 7 bases that match TRBD2. Germline assignment: CDR1 MNHEY and CDR2 SVGAGI. With V trimmed by 7 bases and J by 2 bases, 3 bases remained unmatched. The length of the CDR3 is 13 residues. The CDR3 sequence: CASTGGNTDTQYF. The CDR3 DNA sequence: TGTGCCAGCACGGGGGGTAACACAGATACGCAGTATTTT.

The rearrangement joins TRBV5-4 to TRBJ1-1; 7 nucleotides agree with TRBD1. The junction had 10 bases not matched to a gene; V was cut back by 9 bases and J by 5 bases. The CDR3 contains 13 residues. Germline V CDR1 and CDR2: SGHNT, YYREEE (reference sequence). The CDR3 DNA sequence: TGTGCCACCCGGAGGGGGCTGAGTACTGAAGCTTTCTTT. Encoded protein: CATRRGLSTEAFF.

The gene calls are TRBV14 and TRBJ1-3; possibly TRBD1 for D (5 bases). The CDR3 loop spans 17 amino acids. Looked up from germline, CDR1 is SGHDN and CDR2 is FVKESK. With 1 base removed from V and 0 bases from J, the gap between germline ends came to 13 bases. The CDR3 nucleotides read TGTGCCAGCAGCCAAGGCAGTGGGGCGCTCTCTGGAAACACCATATATTTT. Translating it yields CASSQGSGALSGNTIYF. Together with reference TRBV14 and TRBJ1-3, the CDR3 gives the full variable domain: EAGVTQFPSHSVIEKGQTVTLRCDPISGHDNLYWYRRVMGKEIKFLLHFVKESKQDESGMPNNRFLAERTGGTYSTLKVQPAELEDSGVYFCASSQGSGALSGNTIYFGEGSWLTVV.

V gene TRBV6-5 combines with J gene TRBJ1-1; D not certain. Trimming cost V 4 bases and J 4 bases, with 13 bases left between them. Germline V gene sequence: CDR1 MNHEY, CDR2 SVGAGI. This CDR3 comprises 14 residues. Here the CDR3 DNA reads TGTGCCAGCAGTTCCCCGGGTTATACCACTGAAGCTTTCTTT. This encodes CASSSPGYTTEAFF.

V usage is TRBV12-5 and J usage is TRBJ2-2; a weak D match, TRBD1 (6 bases). The V gene lost 10 bases and the J gene lost 4 bases, with 16 bases spanning the gap. The germline CDR1 and CDR2 sequences are LGHNT and FRNRAP. The CDR3 extends over 14 amino acids. The CDR3 is CATRGDTPTGELFF. CDR3 nucleotides: TGTGCTACCAGAGGGGACACTCCCACCGGGGAGCTGTTTTTT.

V gene TRBV5-4 combines with J gene TRBJ2-3; D perhaps matches TRBD2 (5 bases). Trimming took off 4 bases at V and 2 bases at J, with 11 bases between the two ends. Per the germline V gene, CDR1 is SGHNT and CDR2 is YYREEE (reference sequence). The CDR3 loop spans 14 amino acids. The CDR3 loop reads CASSLADFTDTQYF. CDR3 sequence (DNA): TGTGCCAGCAGCCTGGCGGACTTCACAGATACGCAGTATTTT.

The V and J genes are TRBV7-8 and TRBJ2-3, with D maybe TRBD2 (6 bases). V lost 4 bases and J 0 bases, leaving 14 bases between the germline ends. CDR3 length: 16 amino acids. Germline loops: CDR1 SGHVS, CDR2 FQNEAQ. The CDR3 spells CASSSVSGRSTDTQYF. DNA for the CDR3: TGTGCCAGCAGCTCTGTCAGCGGGCGCAGCACAGATACGCAGTATTTT.

The chain recombines TRBV11-2 with TRBJ2-1, with 9 bases aligning to TRBD1. CDR1 SGHAT and CDR2 FQNNGV come from the germline V gene. This CDR3 region has 15 residues. V dropped 5 bases and J dropped 8; count of bases not matched to a gene: 10. This CDR3 reads CASSRDGTGRDEQFF. The CDR3, as DNA: TGTGCCAGCAGCCGAGACGGGACAGGGCGAGATGAGCAGTTCTTC.

This clone is a singleton in its sample. The chain links TRBV19 to TRBJ1-1, with 7 bases that match TRBD1. CDR1 is LNHDA, CDR2 SQIVND, per germline (reference sequence). The V and J ends lost 7 bases and 0 bases, in that order; junction bases with no gene match: 5. The CDR3 contains 14 residues. The CDR3: CASKAGGMNTEAFF. Here the CDR3 DNA reads TGTGCCAGTAAGGCAGGGGGTATGAACACTGAAGCTTTCTTT.

The chain carries TRBV3-1 (or the pseudogene TRBV3-2) and TRBJ2-2, with 7 bases fitting TRBD2. The CDR3 has 13 amino acids. Losses at the gene ends were 8 bases for V and 4 bases for J; bases not matched to a gene: 4. Germline V lookup: CDR1 LGHDT, CDR2 YNNKEL (reference sequence). The CDR3 DNA follows: TGTGCCAGCGGGGGGGGGACCACCGGGGAGCTGTTTTTT. Protein sequence: CASGGGTTGELFF.

The rearrangement links TRBV5-1 to TRBJ2-3, with D tentatively TRBD1 (5 bases). The CDR3 sequence is 17 residues long. Trimming took 0 bases from V and 2 from J, leaving 16 bases between them. Germline lookup yields CDR1 SGHRS and CDR2 YFSETQ. The CDR3 region has the DNA TGCGCCAGCAGCTTGGGTTCGGCAGGGTCTTTCACAGATACGCAGTATTTT. This translates into CASSLGSAGSFTDTQYF.

This chain's CDR3 is CASSNGQGRSYEQYF. CDR3 sequence (DNA): TGCGCCAGCAGCAATGGACAGGGTAGATCCTACGAGCAGTACTTC. The chain employs TRBV5-1 and TRBJ2-7; 8 positions match TRBD1. V shed 4 bases and J 1 base; nucleotides not matched to a gene: 7. Germline V lookup: CDR1 SGHRS, CDR2 YFSETQ. The CDR3 extends over 15 amino acids.

V gene TRBV3-1 (or the pseudogene TRBV3-2) combines with J gene TRBJ2-1; 7 bases match TRBD1. Germline CDR1 reads LGHDT; CDR2 reads YNNKEL (reference sequence). The V segment lost 1 base and the J segment 6 bases; nucleotides outside the gene matches: 12. This CDR3 has 17 amino acids. The CDR3 region is CASSQVVDRVGGNEQFF. The CDR3 DNA sequence: TGTGCCAGCAGCCAAGTTGTAGACAGGGTAGGGGGCAATGAGCAGTTCTTC.

Only one count was recorded for this clone. The J gene is TRBJ1-2, the V gene TRBV6-5; possible D gene TRBD1, 5 bases. Trimming took off 5 bases at V and 8 bases at J, with 9 bases between the two ends. The germline V gene has CDR1 MNHEY and CDR2 SVGAGI. CDR3 length: 11 residues. The CDR3 coding sequence is TGTGCCAGCAGTAGGGGAAAGGGCTACACCTTC. It yields the protein CASSRGKGYTF.

The chain uses TRBV15 and TRBJ2-5, with TRBD1 as a possible D gene (5 bases). Germline V gene data show CDR1 as LNHNV and CDR2 as YYDKDF (reference sequence). Trimming removed 0 bases from V and 5 bases from J, with 13 bases in between. CDR3 size: 15 residues. CDR3 protein: CATSRDLAGRETQYF. The CDR3 region has the DNA TGTGCCACCAGCAGAGATTTGGCAGGGCGGGAGACCCAGTACTTC.

The chain joins TRBV4-1 to TRBJ2-2; TRBD2 is a possible D gene (7 bases). Germline values: CDR1 MGHRA, CDR2 YSYEKL. The CDR3 length is 17 residues. Trimming shortened V by 3 bases and J by 2 bases, and 16 bases separated the two germline ends. Here the CDR3 reads CASSHLGGGQNTGELFF. In DNA, the CDR3 is TGCGCCAGCAGCCACTTGGGAGGGGGACAAAACACCGGGGAGCTGTTTTTT.

In its sample, this clone was seen once. V and J are TRBV4-3 and TRBJ2-3; 7 bases agree with TRBD2. Germline CDR1 reads LGHNA; CDR2 reads YSLEER. The CDR3 totals 17 residues. With V trimmed by 4 bases and J by 1 base, 11 bases remained unmatched. This CDR3 is CASSLAPGGIGTDTQYF. The CDR3 nucleotides are TGCGCCAGCAGCCTCGCCCCGGGGGGAATCGGCACAGATACGCAGTATTTT.

The chain combines TRBV6-5 with TRBJ2-2; 9 nucleotides agree with TRBD1. Germline loops: CDR1 MNHEY, CDR2 SVGAGI. Trimming at V came to 7 bases and at J to 7 bases, leaving 7 bases not matched to a gene. The CDR3 is 14 residues long. CDR3 region: CASNPQGAGGELFF. In DNA, the CDR3 is TGTGCCAGCAATCCACAGGGGGCCGGCGGGGAGCTGTTTTTT.

The chain joins TRBV6-1 to TRBJ1-6, with D unresolved. Germline V lookup: CDR1 MNHNS, CDR2 SASEGT. The CDR3 spans 13 residues. Trimming shortened V by 1 base and J by 16 bases, and 14 bases separated the two germline ends. The CDR3: CASSEGRQPELHF. CDR3 coding DNA: TGTGCCAGCAGTGAAGGGAGGCAGCCCGAACTCCACTTT.

The chain combines TRBV5-5 with TRBJ1-1; D remains ambiguous. V was trimmed by 1 base and J by 4 bases, leaving 11 bases between them. The germline V gene encodes CDR1 SGHKS and CDR2 YYEKEE (reference sequence). The CDR3 covers 14 residues. The CDR3 loop reads CASSLMDGSTEAFF. The CDR3 DNA follows: TGTGCCAGCAGCTTGATGGACGGGAGCACTGAAGCTTTCTTT.

The chain combines TRBV5-8 with TRBJ1-3, with D unresolved. The length of the CDR3 is 13 residues. Trimming removed 5 bases at V and 5 bases at J, with 11 bases between. Germline V gene lookup returns CDR1 SGHTS and CDR2 YDEGEE. The CDR3 nucleotides are TGTGCCAGCAGGAGTGGAGGGAGAAACACCATATATTTT. Protein: CASRSGGRNTIYF.

This rearrangement joins TRBV19 to TRBJ1-5; 8 nucleotides line up with TRBD1. Germline V gene sequence: CDR1 LNHDA, CDR2 SQIVND (reference sequence). The junction had 9 bases not matched to a gene; V was cut back by 1 base and J by 7 bases. The CDR3 loop spans 16 amino acids. The CDR3 spells CASSIVGQGLWQPQHF. CDR3 in DNA: TGTGCCAGTAGTATAGTCGGACAGGGACTATGGCAGCCCCAGCATTTT.

The DNA for the CDR3 is TGTGCCAGCAGTGATTCGGACAGGGTAGGCGGCTACACCTTC. Translating gives CASSDSDRVGGYTF. The chain links TRBV25-1 to TRBJ1-2; 8 bases are a match to TRBD1. This CDR3 is 14 amino acids long. Per germline, CDR1 MGHDK and CDR2 SYGVNS. The ends lost 3 bases at V and 8 bases at J; junction bases unmatched: 8.

The chain has TRBV18 and TRBJ1-4, with TRBD1 matching over 10 bases. CDR3 length: 15 residues. The junction had 7 bases not matched to a gene; V was cut back by 3 bases and J by 9 bases. The germline V gene encodes CDR1 KGHSH and CDR2 LQKENI. CDR3 sequence reads: CASSPLTGGQKKLFF. DNA for the CDR3: TGTGCCAGCTCACCCTTGACAGGGGGCCAGAAAAAACTGTTTTTT.

This rearrangement joins TRBV19 to TRBJ1-3; 7 positions agree with TRBD1. CDR1 is LNHDA and CDR2 is SQIVND in the germline V gene (reference sequence). There are 14 residues in the CDR3. Trimming took 8 bases from V and 2 from J; bases not matched to a gene: 6. CDR3 in amino acids: CASRGQEAGNTIYF. DNA for the CDR3: TGTGCCAGTCGAGGACAGGAGGCTGGAAACACCATATATTTT.

This rearrangement joins TRBV9 to TRBJ2-1, with 8 bases matching TRBD1. Trimming cost V 2 bases and J 6 bases; bases outside gene matches: 4. This CDR3 is built from 14 residues. Germline V gene lookup returns CDR1 SGDLS and CDR2 YYNGEE. This chain's CDR3 is CASSVRGRGNEQFF. Written as DNA, the CDR3 is TGTGCCAGCAGCGTCAGGGGGCGAGGCAATGAGCAGTTCTTC.

This chain uses TRBV6-6 with TRBJ1-2, with D perhaps TRBD1 (5 bases). The CDR3 sequence is 14 residues long. Germline CDR1 MNHNY, CDR2 SVGAGI (reference sequence). The V end lost 5 bases, the J end lost 4 bases, and 14 bases lay between the germline ends. For the CDR3, the DNA is TGTGCCAGCAGTCTGACAGAACCGATCTATGGCTACACCTTC. Its translation: CASSLTEPIYGYTF.

The V call is TRBV7-3, the J call TRBJ2-1; 13 nucleotides agree with TRBD2. The CDR3 runs to 18 residues. CDR1 SGHTA and CDR2 FQGTGA come from the germline V gene. J was trimmed by 1 base and V by 3 bases; bases with no gene match: 6. The CDR3 loop reads CASSFGLAGASSYNEQFF. For the CDR3, the DNA is TGTGCCAGCAGCTTTGGACTAGCGGGGGCTTCGTCCTACAATGAGCAGTTCTTC.

The chain has TRBV9 and TRBJ1-2, with a possible D match to TRBD1 (6 bases). The CDR3 extends over 16 amino acids. The V gene's germline CDR1 is SGDLS and CDR2 YYNGEE. The V end lost 3 bases, the J end lost 9 bases, and 24 bases lay between the germline ends. The CDR3 DNA is TGTGCCAGCAGCGCAGACCCCTCGCGGACAGTAGGTAGCTACACCTTC. It specifies CASSADPSRTVGSYTF.